These T cell receptor beta chains were read from a single sample in a study of T cell responses to AZD1222 COVID-19 vaccine. Data came from immunoSEQ multiplex PCR; TCRdb stores just in-frame clones and leaves some out. The sample lists some 100,000 clones; roughly 89% were seen once. This sample comprised peripheral blood, obtained on day 0 of AZD1222 vaccination. The receptors come from an adult in good health. Each CDR3 is given with its conserved first and last residue. Each record gives: CDR3 protein, CDR3 DNA, D gene, J gene, clone size, V gene. A D gene is named only where the DNA matches it firmly. Not all rows give a size; the values are once, few, many and, for expanded clones, a class.

CSVETQEDEKLFF | TGCAGCGTTGAAACGCAGGAGGATGAAAAACTGTTTTTT | - | TRBJ1-4 | - | TRBV29-1
CASSLWGSGQETQYF | TGTGCCAGCAGCCTATGGGGGAGCGGACAAGAGACCCAGTACTTC | - | TRBJ2-5 | - | TRBV6-2/TRBV6-3
CASSPRRSWRSSTDTQYF | TGTGCCAGCAGCCCCAGGAGAAGTTGGCGGTCTAGCACAGATACGCAGTATTTT | - | TRBJ2-3 | - | TRBV7-2
CSVTGTGSTDTQYF | TGCAGCGTTACAGGGACGGGGAGCACAGATACGCAGTATTTT | - | TRBJ2-3 | - | TRBV29-1
CSASSRGGQGQDTQYF | TGCAGCGCTTCATCCCGCGGGGGACAGGGACAAGATACGCAGTATTTT | TRBD1 | TRBJ2-3 | - | TRBV29-1
CASSQEDRRRSNYGYTF | TGTGCCAGCAGCCAAGAAGATCGACGACGGAGCAACTATGGCTACACCTTC | - | TRBJ1-2 | - | TRBV14
CASSYRTEAFF | TGTGCCAGCAGCTATAGAACTGAAGCTTTCTTT | - | TRBJ1-1 | - | TRBV7-9
CASSQDIVGTDTQYF | TGTGCCAGCAGCCAAGACATCGTCGGCACAGATACGCAGTATTTT | - | TRBJ2-3 | few | TRBV3-1/TRBV3-2
CASSFGTGGNTIYF | TGCGCCAGCAGCTTCGGGACAGGTGGAAACACCATATATTTT | TRBD1 | TRBJ1-3 | - | TRBV5-1
CASSLDWSGNNSPLHF | TGTGCCAGCAGCTTAGACTGGTCAGGGAATAATTCACCCCTCCACTTT | - | TRBJ1-6 | - | TRBV7-9
CSASPLEIQYF | TGCAGTGCTAGCCCACTTGAGATTCAGTACTTC | - | TRBJ2-4 | - | TRBV20-1
CASSSNLRPGQGKDEQYF | TGTGCCAGCAGCTCCAACCTTAGACCGGGACAGGGGAAAGACGAGCAGTACTTC | TRBD1 | TRBJ2-7 | - | TRBV7-9
CANRDPMYSGNTIYF | TGTGCCAACAGGGACCCCATGTACTCTGGAAACACCATATATTTT | - | TRBJ1-3 | - | TRBV10-3
CASSLVGRALRNTEAFF | TGTGCCAGCAGCTTAGTGGGCCGGGCGCTTAGGAACACTGAAGCTTTCTTT | - | TRBJ1-1 | - | TRBV7-8
CASTGWYYGYTF | TGTGCCAGCACTGGGTGGTACTATGGCTACACCTTC | - | TRBJ1-2 | - | TRBV2
CASQDENTEAFF | TGCGCCAGTCAGGACGAGAACACTGAAGCTTTCTTT | - | TRBJ1-1 | - | TRBV5-1
CASTLAGGTGELFF | TGTGCCAGCACCTTAGCGGGAGGGACCGGGGAGCTGTTTTTT | TRBD2 | TRBJ2-2 | - | TRBV5-4
CASVYAYEQFF | TGTGCCAGCGTTTATGCGTATGAGCAGTTCTTC | - | TRBJ2-1 | - | TRBV19
CASSFQGNYGYTF | TGTGCCAGCAGTTTCCAGGGGAACTATGGCTACACCTTC | - | TRBJ1-2 | - | TRBV6-2/TRBV6-3
CASSQDRGDTDTQYF | TGTGCCAGCAGTCAGGACAGGGGTGACACAGATACGCAGTATTTT | TRBD1 | TRBJ2-3 | once | TRBV28
CATRAGASTDTQYF | TGTGCCACCCGAGCAGGGGCCAGCACAGATACGCAGTATTTT | - | TRBJ2-3 | once | TRBV27
CASSVQATSSGNTIYF | TGTGCCAGTAGTGTCCAGGCGACCTCCTCTGGAAACACCATATATTTT | - | TRBJ1-3 | - | TRBV19
CASSKDRISPLHF | TGTGCCAGCTCAAAGGACAGGATTTCACCCCTCCACTTT | TRBD1 | TRBJ1-6 | - | TRBV13
CASSPRTDNTGELFF | TGTGCCAGCTCTCCACGGACGGATAACACCGGGGAGCTGTTTTTT | - | TRBJ2-2 | - | TRBV18
CASSPRDRGEAFF | TGTGCCAGTAGTCCCCGGGACAGGGGTGAAGCTTTCTTT | TRBD1 | TRBJ1-1 | - | TRBV19
CASSQAGLQYF | TGTGCCAGCAGCCAAGCGGGCCTTCAGTACTTC | - | TRBJ2-5 | - | TRBV16
CASSRGDSGSRIEQFF | TGTGCCAGCAGCCGGGGGGATAGCGGGAGCAGGATTGAGCAGTTCTTC | TRBD2 | TRBJ2-1 | - | TRBV7-3
CASSWALNEPQHF | TGTGCCAGCAGCTGGGCCCTCAATGAACCCCAGCATTTT | - | TRBJ1-5 | - | TRBV11-3
CASSPGLAGAYEQYF | TGTGCCAGCTCCCCCGGGCTAGCGGGAGCCTACGAGCAGTACTTC | TRBD2 | TRBJ2-7 | - | TRBV18
CSTPQGANTQYF | TGCAGTACACCACAGGGGGCGAATACGCAGTATTTT | TRBD1 | TRBJ2-3 | - | TRBV29-1
CASSIVGSEQYF | TGTGCCAGTAGTATCGTGGGGTCCGAGCAGTACTTC | - | TRBJ2-7 | - | TRBV19
CASSLAGRQQQLYGYTF | TGTGCCAGCAGCTTAGCGGGTCGGCAGCAACAACTCTATGGCTACACCTTC | - | TRBJ1-2 | once | TRBV7-2
CASNPTGVNEQFF | TGTGCCAGCAACCCCACAGGGGTCAATGAGCAGTTCTTC | TRBD1 | TRBJ2-1 | - | TRBV25-1
CASSEQGDIQYF | TGCGCCAGCAGCGAACAGGGAGACATTCAGTACTTC | - | TRBJ2-4 | once | TRBV5-1
CASSPWTSWTQYF | TGTGCCAGCAGCCCCTGGACTAGTTGGACGCAGTATTTT | TRBD2 | TRBJ2-3 | - | TRBV9
CASSSPGQGFYEQYF | TGTGCCAGCAGCTCCCCGGGACAGGGCTTTTACGAGCAGTACTTC | TRBD1 | TRBJ2-7 | - | TRBV5-4
CASSQGTSGNTDTQYF | TGTGCCAGCTCACAGGGGACTAGCGGGAACACAGATACGCAGTATTTT | TRBD2 | TRBJ2-3 | - | TRBV18
CASSVRGGGIDTQYF | TGTGCCAGCAGTGTAAGGGGGGGAGGGATAGATACGCAGTATTTT | - | TRBJ2-3 | - | TRBV3-1/TRBV3-2
CASSQGVRVRTQYF | TGTGCCAGCAGCCAAGGGGTAAGGGTGAGGACCCAGTACTTC | - | TRBJ2-5 | - | TRBV3-1/TRBV3-2
CASSYMGQVKSDQYF | TGTGCCAGCAGTTACATGGGACAGGTCAAGAGCGACCAGTACTTC | TRBD1 | TRBJ2-5 | - | TRBV6-5
CASSQSAGEGEAFF | TGTGCCAGCAGCCAATCTGCGGGAGAGGGGGAAGCTTTCTTT | - | TRBJ1-1 | - | TRBV3-1/TRBV3-2
CATSVAGDRTDTQYF | TGCGCCACCTCCGTGGCAGGCGACCGCACAGATACGCAGTATTTT | - | TRBJ2-3 | - | TRBV5-1
CASSLQGAMNTEAFF | TGTGCCAGCAGTTTGCAGGGTGCGATGAACACTGAAGCTTTCTTT | - | TRBJ1-1 | - | TRBV28
CASSFGVSPLHF | TGTGCCAGCAGTTTCGGGGTGTCACCCCTCCACTTT | - | TRBJ1-6 | - | TRBV28
CASSLGAGVSYEQYF | TGTGCCAGCAGCTTGGGAGCGGGAGTATCCTACGAGCAGTACTTC | TRBD2 | TRBJ2-7 | once | TRBV5-6
CASRVDRVAGELFF | TGTGCCAGCAGGGTGGACAGGGTGGCCGGGGAGCTGTTTTTT | TRBD1 | TRBJ2-2 | - | TRBV7-2
CASSGIDVSSGNTIYF | TGTGCCAGCAGTGGGATTGACGTGAGCTCTGGAAACACCATATATTTT | - | TRBJ1-3 | - | TRBV2
CASTLVASGRDTQYF | TGTGCCAGCACCCTCGTGGCTAGCGGGAGGGATACGCAGTATTTT | TRBD2 | TRBJ2-3 | - | TRBV6-5
CASSLRLAAYEQYF | TGTGCCAGCAGCTTGCGTCTAGCTGCCTACGAGCAGTACTTC | - | TRBJ2-7 | once | TRBV5-8
CASSLSGRNGYTF | TGTGCCAGCAGTTTATCCGGGAGAAATGGCTACACCTTC | - | TRBJ1-2 | - | TRBV27
CASRNAPIQGTQYF | TGTGCCAGCAGGAACGCGCCGATACAAGGGACCCAGTACTTC | - | TRBJ2-5 | - | TRBV28
CASSYAGTGFETQYF | TGTGCCAGCAGCTATGCCGGGACAGGGTTTGAGACCCAGTACTTC | TRBD1 | TRBJ2-5 | - | TRBV7-2
CASSIDGLPGNEQFF | TGTGCCAGTAGTATAGATGGGCTACCGGGGAATGAGCAGTTCTTC | - | TRBJ2-1 | - | TRBV19
CASSEGGQNFQYF | TGTGCCAGCAGTGAAGGTGGCCAGAACTTTCAGTACTTC | - | TRBJ2-4 | - | TRBV2
CASSLVRGTGELFF | TGTGCCAGCAGCTTAGTCCGGGGGACCGGGGAGCTGTTTTTT | - | TRBJ2-2 | - | TRBV11-1
CASTQPMQIRGGSSPLHF | TGTGCCAGCACCCAACCCATGCAAATTAGGGGAGGCAGTTCACCCCTCCACTTT | - | TRBJ1-6 | - | TRBV28
CATSREGGGRSPLHF | TGTGCCACCAGCAGAGAGGGAGGGGGTCGTTCACCCCTCCACTTT | - | TRBJ1-6 | - | TRBV15
CASSADRGFNEKLFF | TGTGCCAGCAGCGCGGACAGGGGTTTTAATGAAAAACTGTTTTTT | TRBD1 | TRBJ1-4 | - | TRBV2
CASSYSTWGTGTEAFF | TGTGCCAGCAGTTACTCAACCTGGGGGACGGGAACTGAAGCTTTCTTT | - | TRBJ1-1 | once | TRBV6-2/TRBV6-3
CASSLAGASTDTQYF | TGTGCCAGCAGCTTGGCGGGGGCCTCCACAGATACGCAGTATTTT | - | TRBJ2-3 | once | TRBV7-3